This T cell receptor beta chain was identified during a study of cytomegalovirus exposure and HLA in healthy donors. Study outcomes and limitations: TCR beta sequences reportedly predicted the HLA-A and HLA-B alleles of most subjects accurately.

The study ran its PCR with 60 Vbeta and 13 Jbeta primers. TCRdb's table, derived via immunoSEQ multiplex PCR, lists solely in-frame clones and lacks some. The profile shows roughly 100,000 clones, more than 70% of them singletons. Looked up from germline, CDR1 is MDHEN and CDR2 is SYDVKM. V lost 3 bases and J 1 base, leaving 13 bases between the germline ends. The CDR3 loop spans 15 amino acids. Comments on this clone: Antigen specificity is unknown.

The rearrangement joins TRBV28 to TRBJ2-7, with D tentatively TRBD2 (5 bases). The sequence was obtained from a female donor in good health and CMV-seronegative. The source material was PBMCs. For the CDR3, the DNA is TGTGCCAGCAGTTTGGGTGGGAGCATGTCCTACGAGCAGTACTTC. Protein: CASSLGGSMSYEQYF.